A single sample is the source of the 23 T cell receptor beta chains below, sequenced in a study of beta chain features in type 1 diabetes. Sequenced material consisted of expressed TCRB transcripts (all of the isolated RNA was reverse transcribed). The protocol was immunoSEQ multiplex PCR, while the TCRdb copy is restricted to in-frame clones and leaves out a portion. Of roughly 500,000 clones in the sample, around 30% are singletons; the top ten hold roughly 0.066%. The source material was naive CD4+ T cells from blood. The receptors stem from a man aged 18 to 29 in good health.

This sequence joins TRBV7-3 and TRBJ2-5; TRBD1 agrees at 8 bases. In germline, CDR1 is SGHTA, CDR2 FQGTGA. With 4 bases clipped from V and 4 bases from J, the junction kept 2 bases outside the gene matches. CDR3 length: 13 amino acids. In DNA, the CDR3 is TGTGCCAGCAGCTGGGACAGGTCAGAGACCCAGTACTTC. This sequence encodes CASSWDRSETQYF.

The V and J genes are TRBV11-2 and TRBJ2-1; 10 positions agree with TRBD2. CDR3 length: 15 residues. Germline assignment: CDR1 SGHAT and CDR2 FQNNGV. V dropped 5 bases and J dropped 7; count of bases not matched to a gene: 8. The CDR3, as DNA: TGTGCCAGCAGCATACGACTAGCGGGCGCGAATGAGCAGTTCTTC. This codes for CASSIRLAGANEQFF.

This clone was seen once. This chain uses TRBV30 with TRBJ2-1; D is undetermined. The V end was cut by 3 bases, the J end by 0 bases, with 9 bases between. This CDR3 is 14 amino acids long. CDR1 and CDR2 from the germline V gene are GTSNPN and SVGIG (reference sequence). CDR3 sequence reads: CAWSRKSSYNEQFF. The CDR3 bases are TGTGCCTGGAGCAGGAAAAGCTCCTACAATGAGCAGTTCTTC.

V is TRBV7-2 and J is TRBJ2-1; 12 bases are shared with TRBD2. The CDR3 has 16 residues. J was trimmed by 4 bases and V by 6 bases; bases with no gene match: 7. Looked up from germline, CDR1 is SGHTA and CDR2 is FQGNSA. The chain's CDR3 is CASSSTGLAGYNEQFF. The CDR3 nucleotides read TGTGCCAGCAGTTCTACTGGACTAGCGGGATACAATGAGCAGTTCTTC.

V usage is TRBV4-2 and J usage is TRBJ2-7, with 11 nucleotides matching TRBD2. CDR1 LGHNA and CDR2 YNFKEQ come from the germline V gene. With 4 bases clipped from V and 4 bases from J, the junction kept 3 bases outside the gene matches. The CDR3 extends over 14 amino acids. CDR3 loop: CASSRLAGIYEQYF. The CDR3 coding sequence is TGTGCCAGCAGCCGACTAGCGGGAATTTACGAGCAGTACTTC.

This clone was counted only a few times. This sequence joins TRBV5-1 and TRBJ2-3; 8 nucleotides agree with TRBD2. The CDR3 sequence is 14 residues long. After removal of 2 bases from V and 2 bases from J, the junction contained 1 base not matched to a gene. CDR1 is SGHRS, CDR2 YFSETQ, per germline. The CDR3 spells CASSLLADTDTQYF. In nucleotides, the CDR3 is TGCGCCAGCAGCTTACTAGCGGACACAGATACGCAGTATTTT.

The genes are TRBV30 and TRBJ2-2; tentative D call: TRBD1 (6 bases). CDR3 length: 14 amino acids. CDR1 and CDR2 from the germline V gene are GTSNPN and SVGIG (reference sequence). The V and J ends lost 3 bases and 1 base respectively, with 9 bases between them. CDR3 region: CAWRTTGNTGELFF. The CDR3 DNA reads as TGTGCCTGGAGGACGACAGGGAACACCGGGGAGCTGTTTTTT.

V usage is TRBV10-3 and J usage is TRBJ2-2; no definite D call. V lost 0 bases to trimming and J lost 7 bases, with 6 bases between them. Germline V lookup: CDR1 ENHRY, CDR2 SYGVKD. This CDR3 has 13 residues. CDR3 region: CAISESSGGELFF. The CDR3 nucleotides are TGTGCCATCAGTGAGTCGAGTGGCGGGGAGCTGTTTTTT.

The chain employs TRBV6-1 and TRBJ2-7; 7 bases agree with TRBD2. The germline V gene has CDR1 MNHNS and CDR2 SASEGT. The CDR3 is 16 amino acids. J gave up 2 bases and V 0 bases, and 7 bases lay outside the gene matches. The CDR3 loop reads CASSEAGGSRTYEQYF. The DNA for the CDR3 is TGTGCCAGCAGTGAAGCGGGAGGGAGTAGGACCTACGAGCAGTACTTC.

A word on this clone: Other DNA sequences in this specimen translate into the identical CDR3. The chain carries TRBV9 and TRBJ1-1; D is unresolved. The CDR3 extends over 13 amino acids. Germline V gene sequence: CDR1 SGDLS, CDR2 YYNGEE. Trimming took 0 bases from V and 1 from J, leaving 4 bases between them. The chain's CDR3 is CASSVAQNTEAFF. In DNA form, the CDR3 reads TGTGCCAGCAGCGTAGCGCAGAACACTGAAGCTTTCTTT.

The CDR3 loop is CASSQAGPETQYF. The CDR3 bases are TGTGCCAGCAGCCAAGCGGGGCCAGAGACCCAGTACTTC. The chain couples TRBV14 to TRBJ2-5, with D perhaps being TRBD1 or TRBD2 (5 bases each). The germline V gene has CDR1 SGHDN and CDR2 FVKESK. Trimming took 1 base from V and 4 from J, leaving 7 bases between them. The CDR3 contains 13 residues. Based on the CDR3 plus reference TRBV14 and TRBJ2-5, the full variable domain is EAGVTQFPSHSVIEKGQTVTLRCDPISGHDNLYWYRRVMGKEIKFLLHFVKESKQDESGMPNNRFLAERTGGTYSTLKVQPAELEDSGVYFCASSQAGPETQYFGPGTRLLVL.

Note on this clone: Other nucleotide sequences in the sample specify the same CDR3. The V gene is TRBV5-1, the J gene TRBJ2-3, with unresolved D. V lost 1 base, J lost 4 bases, and 4 bases lay in between. Germline V gene lookup returns CDR1 SGHRS and CDR2 YFSETQ. This CDR3 is built from 12 residues. In nucleotides, the CDR3 is TGCGCCAGCAGCTTGATCTCAGATACGCAGTATTTT. Its translation is CASSLISDTQYF.

The genes are TRBV20-1 and TRBJ2-3; no firm D call. This CDR3 is built from 11 residues. From germline, CDR1 is DFQATT and CDR2 SNEGSKA (reference sequence). Trimming removed 6 bases from V and 5 bases from J, with 9 bases in between. The CDR3 sequence: CSASHQDTQYF. Written as DNA, the CDR3 is TGCAGTGCCTCCCACCAAGATACGCAGTATTTT.

This rearrangement joins TRBV10-3 to TRBJ2-7, with TRBD1 matching over 8 bases. The germline CDR1 and CDR2 sequences are ENHRY and SYGVKD. The CDR3 length is 15 residues. V gave up 10 bases and J gave up 6 bases; unmatched junction bases: 17. CDR3 amino acids: CATRTGTVLIGEQYF. In DNA form, the CDR3 reads TGTGCCACTCGGACAGGGACCGTCCTTATCGGCGAGCAGTACTTC.

This clone turned up a few times. The gene calls are TRBV28 and TRBJ2-1; 8 bases are shared with TRBD2. J gave up 4 bases and V 5 bases, and 4 bases lay outside the gene matches. From germline, CDR1 is MDHEN and CDR2 SYDVKM. The CDR3 runs 14 residues. The CDR3 sequence is CASSLSGAYNEQFF. The CDR3 nucleotides read TGTGCCAGCAGTCTTAGCGGGGCTTACAATGAGCAGTTCTTC.

This chain uses TRBV28 with TRBJ2-7; D is unclear. The V end was cut by 5 bases, the J end by 6 bases, with 20 bases between. CDR1 and CDR2 from the germline V gene are MDHEN and SYDVKM. The CDR3 contains 15 residues. The DNA for the CDR3 is TGTGCCAGCAGTGGGAAAGGTAGGGTAGGTTTCGAGCAGTACTTC. Its protein is CASSGKGRVGFEQYF.

A few counts support this clone. The V and J genes are TRBV29-1 and TRBJ2-1, with no clear D. This CDR3 contains 11 residues. V was shortened by 2 bases and J by 8 bases, with 7 bases between the two germline ends. CDR1 is SQVTM and CDR2 is ANQGSEA in the germline V gene. The CDR3 DNA sequence: TGCAGCGTTGAACTTTCTGATGAGCAGTTCTTC. Residues: CSVELSDEQFF.

This clone has only a few counts. V is TRBV28 and J is TRBJ1-2; D unresolved. V dropped 3 bases and J dropped 8 bases, with 10 bases sitting between them. Germline loops: CDR1 MDHEN, CDR2 SYDVKM. This CDR3 is 12 amino acids long. The CDR3 coding sequence is TGTGCCAGCAGTTTTGGGCGCCACGGCTACACCTTC. This sequence encodes CASSFGRHGYTF.

The chain carries TRBV9 and TRBJ2-3; 11 bases fit TRBD2. The CDR3 covers 18 residues. V dropped 0 bases and J dropped 1; count of bases not matched to a gene: 7. Germline CDR1 reads SGDLS; CDR2 reads YYNGEE. CDR3 bases: TGTGCCAGCAGCGTAGACATCAGTAGCGGGAGGGGCACAGATACGCAGTATTTT. Its translation is CASSVDISSGRGTDTQYF.

V gene TRBV29-1 combines with J gene TRBJ1-2; D unresolved. This CDR3 comprises 12 residues. V shed 6 bases and J shed 1 base, with 9 bases lying between them. CDR1 and CDR2 from the germline V gene are SQVTM and ANQGSEA. Here the CDR3 DNA reads TGCAGCGTCACACAGAGTAACTATGGCTACACCTTC. Protein: CSVTQSNYGYTF.

Details on this clone: This specimen includes other DNA sequences encoding the same CDR3. The chain joins TRBV9 to TRBJ2-7; a possible D gene is TRBD1 (5 bases). Trimming took 0 bases from V and 2 from J, leaving 9 bases between them. Germline-derived CDR1 and CDR2 are SGDLS and YYNGEE. CDR3 length: 14 amino acids. This chain's CDR3 is CASSVGGAPYEQYF. CDR3 bases: TGTGCCAGCAGCGTAGGTGGGGCCCCCTACGAGCAGTACTTC.

The chain links TRBV15 to TRBJ2-5; possibly TRBD1 for D (6 bases). The assigned J gene may be wrong: the sequence end matches TRBJ2-7 better. The CDR3 is 11 amino acids. In germline, CDR1 is LNHNV, CDR2 YYDKDF (reference sequence). Written as DNA, the CDR3 is TGTGCCACCGCAGGGGCCTACGAGCAGTACTTC. It codes for CATAGAYEQYF.

This chain links TRBV6-5 with TRBJ2-3, with TRBD1 as a possible D gene (5 bases). From germline, CDR1 is MNHEY and CDR2 SVGAGI. The CDR3 length is 14 residues. Trimming shortened V by 8 bases and J by 2 bases, and 14 bases separated the two germline ends. The CDR3 DNA is TGTGCCAGCGTAGGGGCCGCGTACACAGATACGCAGTATTTT. This encodes CASVGAAYTDTQYF.